This TCR beta chain was identified in a study of regulatory T cells in long-lasting Graves disease. About the research overall: With positive TSH receptor antibodies and over 5 years of antithyroid drugs, Graves' disease was considered persistent. Findings and limits, study-wide: Persistent disease preferred TRBV28, TRBJ1-2 and TRBJ2-5. No thyroid tissue was studied; the work used peripheral blood only.

CDR1 is LGHDT, CDR2 YNNKEL, per germline (reference sequence). The V end lost 0 bases, the J end lost 5 bases, and 10 bases lay between the germline ends. The CDR3 runs to 15 residues. Relying on iRepertoire HTBI primers and Arm-PCR of CDR3 regions, the team built TCR beta libraries. How the authors handled the data: Identification yielded around 68 TRBV and over eleven TRBJ segments across samples. One entry per CDR3 protein results from TCRdb running MiXCR on the multiplex PCR reads. The V and J calls were not made by the authors but by TCRdb's processing. The sample lists 600,000 to 850,000 distinct CDR3 sequences; about 30% were seen once. About this clonotype: Its specificity is not known.

Time point meaning: persistent/refractory GD, antithyroid drugs over 5 years with positive TRAb. The TCR library was made from RNA extracted from PBMCs. The receptor was derived from a female donor with Graves disease. V is TRBV3-1 and J is TRBJ2-2, with D perhaps matching TRBD2 (5 bases). The input for sequencing was peripheral blood mononuclear cells (PBMCs), taken when the disease was refractory, from a patient treated with antithyroid drugs. CDR3 amino acids: CASSQELGRTGELFF. The DNA of the CDR3 is TGTGCCAGCAGCCAAGAACTAGGGCGTACCGGGGAGCTGTTTTTT.